The 30 T cell receptor beta chains in this list originate from one sample, sequenced in a study of T cell responses to AZD1222 COVID-19 vaccine. Method: immunoSEQ multiplex PCR; TCRdb's copy keeps in-frame clones and lacks some. The data show over 85,000 clones, roughly 92% seen once. Specimen: peripheral blood, collected 28 days after the second AZD1222 dose. These TCRs come from an adult who received the AZD1222 COVID-19 vaccine.

The chain joins TRBV9 to TRBJ1-5; 8 nucleotides line up with TRBD1. CDR3 length: 15 amino acids. Trimming cost V 3 bases and J 3 bases; bases outside gene matches: 5. Germline lookup yields CDR1 SGDLS and CDR2 YYNGEE. In DNA form, the CDR3 reads TGTGCCAGCAGCGCCGGACAGGGTTTCAATCAGCCCCAGCATTTT. This sequence encodes CASSAGQGFNQPQHF.

The gene calls are TRBV3-1 (or the pseudogene TRBV3-2) and TRBJ1-4, with 9 bases fitting TRBD1. Trimming removed 3 bases from V and 5 bases from J; junction bases left unmatched: 1. This CDR3 is built from 14 residues. Looked up from germline, CDR1 is LGHDT and CDR2 is YNNKEL (reference sequence). CDR3 sequence reads: CASSQTGGNEKLFF. DNA of the CDR3: TGTGCCAGCAGCCAGACAGGGGGAAATGAAAAACTGTTTTTT.

This sequence joins TRBV9 and TRBJ1-6; no clear D. The ends were cut back, 3 bases at V and 10 bases at J, with 14 bases in the middle. Germline CDR1 SGDLS, CDR2 YYNGEE. This CDR3 has 14 residues. CDR3 DNA: TGTGCCAGCAGCGCCCTCGCGGGGTCCTCACCCCTCCACTTT. Amino acids: CASSALAGSSPLHF.

The chain has TRBV7-2 and TRBJ2-1; 8 nucleotides agree with TRBD1. The CDR3 contains 14 residues. The germline CDR1 and CDR2 sequences are SGHTA and FQGNSA. Trimming took 5 bases from V and 6 from J; bases not matched to a gene: 6. The CDR3 here is CASSPDRELNEQFF. The CDR3 DNA reads as TGTGCCAGCAGCCCGGACAGGGAACTCAATGAGCAGTTCTTC.

V gene TRBV12-1 combines with J gene TRBJ2-1; the table's D call TRBD2 went unverified against the DNA. TRBV12-1 is reported as a pseudogene. The CDR3 has 16 residues. CDR3 amino acids: CASRAVRGAPYNEQFF. The CDR3 coding sequence is TGTGCCAGCAGAGCGGTGCGGGGGGCCCCCTACAATGAGCAGTTCTTC.

This clone appeared once. The J gene is TRBJ1-2, the V gene TRBV19, with D possibly TRBD1 on 5 matching bases. The V end lost 7 bases, the J end lost 7 bases, and 28 bases lay between the germline ends. This CDR3 comprises 17 residues. Germline-derived CDR1 and CDR2 are LNHDA and SQIVND (reference sequence). Here the CDR3 reads CASKGRNGSSLVAGYTF. The CDR3 DNA is TGTGCCAGTAAGGGGAGGAATGGAAGTAGCTTGGTTGCTGGCTACACCTTC. The whole variable domain, remainder taken from reference TRBV19 and TRBJ1-2, is DGGITQSPKYLFRKEGQNVTLSCEQNLNHDAMYWYRQDPGQGLRLIYYSQIVNDFQKGDIAEGYSVSREKKESFPLTVTSAQKNPTAFYLCASKGRNGSSLVAGYTFGSGTRLTVV.

The chain is built from TRBV18 and TRBJ1-2; possible D gene TRBD1, 5 bases. Trimming pared 2 bases from V and 1 base from J, leaving 8 bases between. This CDR3 has 14 amino acids. CDR1 KGHSH and CDR2 LQKENI come from the germline V gene. As DNA, the CDR3 is TGTGCCAGCTCACCAATGACAGTTAACTATGGCTACACCTTC. Translation gives CASSPMTVNYGYTF.

V and J are TRBV28 and TRBJ1-5, with 11 bases lining up with TRBD1. The CDR3 sequence is 16 residues long. Trimming at V came to 0 bases and at J to 6 bases, leaving 4 bases not matched to a gene. Germline V gene sequence: CDR1 MDHEN, CDR2 SYDVKM. The CDR3 DNA is TGTGCCAGCAGTTTATGGGGGGACAGGGGGTTTCAGCCCCAGCATTTT. It codes for CASSLWGDRGFQPQHF.

In this sample, this clone turned up once. CDR3 nucleotide sequence: TGTGCCCCTCAGGGGGGGCCCTACGAGCAGTACTTC. Encoded protein: CAPQGGPYEQYF. This chain connects TRBV21-1 to TRBJ2-7. TRBV21-1 represents a pseudogene. There are 12 residues in the CDR3.

The CDR3 sequence is CASSRPGQSSGANVLTF. In DNA, the CDR3 is TGTGCCAGCAGCAGGCCGGGACAGAGCTCTGGGGCCAACGTCCTGACTTTC. The chain couples TRBV5-5 to TRBJ2-6, with 7 bases identical to TRBD1. The CDR3 extends over 17 amino acids. With V trimmed by 4 bases and J by 0 bases, 7 bases remained unmatched. The germline CDR1 and CDR2 sequences are SGHKS and YYEKEE (reference sequence).

This rearrangement joins TRBV5-1 to TRBJ1-1; TRBD1 aligns across 8 bases. The CDR3 spans 14 residues. With V trimmed by 4 bases and J by 1 base, 3 bases remained unmatched. CDR1 SGHRS and CDR2 YFSETQ come from the germline V gene. CDR3 bases: TGCGCCAGCAGCGCAGGGGGCTGGAACACTGAAGCTTTCTTT. Encoded protein: CASSAGGWNTEAFF.

CDR3 sequence: CASSQDPGLNTEAFF. CDR3 sequence (DNA): TGCGCCAGCAGCCAAGACCCAGGGCTTAACACTGAAGCTTTCTTT. The rearrangement joins TRBV4-3 to TRBJ1-1; a weak D match, TRBD1 (5 bases). Germline CDR1 reads LGHNA; CDR2 reads YSLEER. The CDR3 contains 15 residues. V lost 0 bases, J lost 2 bases, and 10 bases lay in between.

V is TRBV5-1 and J is TRBJ1-6, with TRBD1 identical over 7 bases. The CDR3 loop spans 15 amino acids. J gave up 5 bases and V 2 bases, and 4 bases lay outside the gene matches. Germline-derived CDR1 and CDR2 are SGHRS and YFSETQ. The CDR3 spells CASSFDRANNSPLHF. The CDR3 DNA follows: TGCGCCAGCAGCTTTGACAGGGCAAATAATTCACCCCTCCACTTT.

This sequence joins TRBV5-1 and TRBJ2-7; tentatively, D is TRBD1 (6 bases). The germline gives CDR1 SGHRS, CDR2 YFSETQ. Trimming removed 4 bases from V and 4 bases from J, with 15 bases in between. The CDR3 covers 14 residues. For the CDR3, the DNA is TGCGCCAGCAGCCCGTTGGACAGTTTTTACGAGCAGTACTTC. It specifies CASSPLDSFYEQYF.

The V gene is TRBV6-5, the J gene TRBJ1-6; possible D gene TRBD1, 6 bases. Germline V CDR1 and CDR2: MNHEY, SVGAGI. Between the trimmed V and J ends, which lost 7 bases and 6 bases, there was a span of 13 bases. The CDR3 totals 14 residues. This CDR3 is CASTRTVVNSPLHF. The CDR3 coding sequence is TGTGCCAGCACTAGGACAGTGGTTAATTCACCCCTCCACTTT.

The V and J genes are TRBV14 and TRBJ1-5, with D maybe TRBD1 (5 bases). Germline CDR1 is SGHDN and CDR2 is FVKESK. This CDR3 is 16 amino acids long. V was cut by 1 base and J by 1 base, with 11 bases left in between. The CDR3 region is CASSQGRGLSNQPQHF. For the CDR3, the DNA is TGTGCCAGCAGCCAAGGACGGGGCCTAAGCAATCAGCCCCAGCATTTT.

This clone was observed a few times. This chain uses TRBV16 with TRBJ1-5; D ambiguous. The CDR3 is 13 amino acids. Germline V gene sequence: CDR1 KGHSY, CDR2 FQNENV. V was clipped by 5 bases and J by 4 bases, with 9 bases between them. CDR3 sequence (DNA): TGTGCCAGCAGCTTTGGACGTAATCAGCCCCAGCATTTT. Translating gives CASSFGRNQPQHF.

V and J are TRBV4-2 and TRBJ1-3; D remains unclear. V lost 0 bases and J 0 bases, leaving 6 bases between the germline ends. CDR1 and CDR2 from the germline V gene are LGHNA and YNFKEQ. The CDR3 is made up of 15 amino acids. The CDR3 DNA sequence: TGTGCCAGCAGCCAAGAAGGTACCTCTGGAAACACCATATATTTT. Residues: CASSQEGTSGNTIYF.

The rearrangement links TRBV11-1 to TRBJ2-2; D is uncertain. V lost 6 bases, J lost 7 bases, and 12 bases lay in between. Looked up from germline, CDR1 is SGHAT and CDR2 is FQDESV (reference sequence). This CDR3 is built from 13 residues. This chain's CDR3 is CASSPERVGELFF. In DNA, the CDR3 is TGTGCCAGCAGTCCCGAGCGTGTCGGGGAGCTGTTTTTT.

The CDR3 region is CASSSAGTGGAEQYF. The CDR3 region has the DNA TGCGCCAGCAGCAGCGCCGGGACAGGGGGCGCCGAGCAGTACTTC. The chain couples TRBV5-1 to TRBJ2-7, with 12 bases that match TRBD1. The CDR3 runs to 15 residues. V lost 4 bases, J lost 6 bases, and 8 bases stayed unmatched. Germline lookup yields CDR1 SGHRS and CDR2 YFSETQ.

CDR3 amino acids: CASSIEEGMGYGYTF. The CDR3 DNA reads as TGTGCCAGTAGTATAGAGGAAGGCATGGGCTATGGCTACACCTTC. The rearrangement links TRBV19 to TRBJ1-2; D gene uncertain. The ends were cut back, 0 bases at V and 4 bases at J, with 12 bases in the middle. The CDR3 extends over 15 amino acids. From germline, CDR1 is LNHDA and CDR2 SQIVND (reference sequence). Filled out from reference TRBV19 and TRBJ1-2, the complete variable domain reads DGGITQSPKYLFRKEGQNVTLSCEQNLNHDAMYWYRQDPGQGLRLIYYSQIVNDFQKGDIAEGYSVSREKKESFPLTVTSAQKNPTAFYLCASSIEEGMGYGYTFGSGTRLTVV.

The chain has TRBV27 and TRBJ2-3, with D hard to call. Germline CDR1 and CDR2: MNHEY and SMNVEV (reference sequence). This CDR3 is built from 13 residues. Trimming removed 3 bases from V and 6 bases from J, with 10 bases in between. CDR3 residues: CASSFTPIDTQYF. CDR3 nucleotide sequence: TGTGCCAGCAGTTTTACCCCAATCGATACGCAGTATTTT.

The rearrangement links TRBV5-4 to TRBJ2-3, with D perhaps TRBD1 or TRBD2 (6 bases each). The V and J ends lost 3 bases and 4 bases respectively, with 15 bases between them. This CDR3 is built from 15 residues. CDR1 is SGHNT and CDR2 is YYREEE in the germline V gene (reference sequence). In DNA form, the CDR3 reads TGTGCCAGCAGCTCCAAGGGGGGCGGGGCAGATACGCAGTATTTT. It codes for CASSSKGGGADTQYF.

This chain links TRBV5-1 with TRBJ1-4, with a tentative D call TRBD1 (5 bases). CDR3 length: 14 amino acids. Trimming left V 0 bases short and J 8 bases short, with 11 bases between. Germline V gene sequence: CDR1 SGHRS, CDR2 YFSETQ. The CDR3 DNA is TGCGCCAGCAGCTTGGAATTGGGGGAGGAAAAACTGTTTTTT. This sequence encodes CASSLELGEEKLFF.

The chain couples TRBV13 to TRBJ2-2; D may be TRBD1 or TRBD2 (6 bases each). The germline gives CDR1 PRHDT, CDR2 FYEKMQ (reference sequence). The CDR3 spans 16 residues. V lost 5 bases and J 5 bases, leaving 18 bases between the germline ends. CDR3 nucleotides: TGTGCCAGCAGCCCCCAATATCCGGGGGCTACCGGGGAGCTGTTTTTT. Its translation is CASSPQYPGATGELFF.

The rearrangement links TRBV5-4 to TRBJ2-5; TRBD2 aligns across 13 bases. Germline CDR1 SGHNT, CDR2 YYREEE (reference sequence). The V segment lost 0 bases and the J segment 1 base; nucleotides outside the gene matches: 3. The CDR3 loop spans 17 amino acids. The CDR3 protein is CASSLVGLAGTQETQYF. In DNA form, the CDR3 reads TGTGCCAGCAGCTTGGTGGGACTAGCGGGGACCCAAGAGACCCAGTACTTC.

This chain links TRBV11-2 with TRBJ2-3; 10 bases are a match to TRBD2. Unmatched junction bases numbered 6, after V lost 4 bases and J lost 5 bases. CDR3 size: 15 residues. Germline values: CDR1 SGHAT, CDR2 FQNNGV. CDR3 amino acids: CASSSQAGGLDTQYF. CDR3 coding DNA: TGTGCCAGCAGCTCTCAAGCGGGGGGGCTAGATACGCAGTATTTT.

This rearrangement joins TRBV6-5 to TRBJ2-7, with 9 bases fitting TRBD1. This CDR3 contains 15 residues. Germline V gene data show CDR1 as MNHEY and CDR2 as SVGAGI. After removal of 6 bases from V and 7 bases from J, the junction contained 13 bases not matched to a gene. The CDR3 DNA reads as TGTGCCAGCAGCTCCCCGGGACAGGGATTAGGGGAGCAGTACTTC. As protein: CASSSPGQGLGEQYF.

The genes are TRBV27 and TRBJ2-2; D not certain. CDR3 length: 15 residues. V was clipped by 5 bases and J by 2 bases, with 12 bases between them. Germline V gives CDR1 MNHEY, CDR2 SMNVEV (reference sequence). The CDR3, as DNA: TGTGCCAGCAGTCAGAATGGTCGCAACACCGGGGAGCTGTTTTTT. Translating it yields CASSQNGRNTGELFF.

This rearrangement joins TRBV3-1 (or the pseudogene TRBV3-2) to TRBJ1-1; 8 bases are a match to TRBD1. The CDR3 totals 16 residues. Germline-derived CDR1 and CDR2 are LGHDT and YNNKEL (reference sequence). With 0 bases clipped from V and 1 base from J, the junction kept 4 bases outside the gene matches. The CDR3 loop reads CASSQDLDRANTEAFF. CDR3 sequence (DNA): TGTGCCAGCAGCCAAGATCTGGACAGGGCGAACACTGAAGCTTTCTTT.